The 20 T cell receptor beta chains in this list originate from one sample, sequenced in a study of shared clonotypes between healthy human individuals. Produced via immunoSEQ multiplex PCR; TCRdb's table is partial and in-frame only. The table has 2 million to 3 million clones, about 92% seen once. Sequencing input: naive CD4+ T cells sorted from blood. This sample's subset: CD45RA+ positively selected. The receptors stem from a man aged 18 to 29 in good health.

The V gene is TRBV20-1, the J gene TRBJ2-1, with D unresolved. The length of the CDR3 is 11 residues. V was pared by 4 bases and J by 6 bases, with 7 bases between. Germline lookup yields CDR1 DFQATT and CDR2 SNEGSKA (reference sequence). The CDR3 DNA reads TGCAGTGCTATCATAGGCAATGAGCAGTTCTTC. Residues: CSAIIGNEQFF.

There are many counts of this clone. The chain joins TRBV9 to TRBJ2-3; 10 bases match TRBD2. Germline trimming cut 0 bases from V and 5 bases from J; bases unmatched to any gene: 6. Germline assignment: CDR1 SGDLS and CDR2 YYNGEE. The CDR3 is made up of 16 amino acids. CDR3 sequence (DNA): TGTGCCAGCAGCGTAGCGGAAGCGGGAGGGCGAGATACGCAGTATTTT. Amino acid sequence: CASSVAEAGGRDTQYF.

The chain joins TRBV9 to TRBJ2-7, with D possibly matching TRBD2 (6 bases). Germline V gene sequence: CDR1 SGDLS, CDR2 YYNGEE. This CDR3 spans 14 amino acids. The V gene lost 3 bases and the J gene lost 0 bases, with 10 bases spanning the gap. CDR3 protein: CASSAGLHSYEQYF. In nucleotides, the CDR3 is TGTGCCAGCAGCGCGGGACTGCACTCCTACGAGCAGTACTTC.

This clone was detected only a few times. The chain is built from TRBV19 and TRBJ1-6, with 10 bases that match TRBD1. CDR1 and CDR2 from the germline V gene are LNHDA and SQIVND (reference sequence). This CDR3 region has 15 residues. The junction had 4 bases not matched to a gene; V was cut back by 4 bases and J by 7 bases. In DNA form, the CDR3 reads TGTGCCAGTAGTACCAGACAGGGGGCAAATTCACCCCTCCACTTT. Its protein is CASSTRQGANSPLHF.

For the CDR3, the DNA is TGTGCCAGCAGCAAAACGGCGGATGCTACGGAGCAGTACTTC. Translated, it gives CASSKTADATEQYF. The chain recombines TRBV21-1 with TRBJ2-7; the table's D call, TRBD2, was not checked against the DNA. TRBV21-1 is a listed pseudogene. The CDR3 contains 14 residues.

V is TRBV2 and J is TRBJ2-3, with TRBD1 matching over 9 bases. Germline-derived CDR1 and CDR2 are SNHLY and FYNNEI. Trimming cost V 6 bases and J 3 bases; bases outside gene matches: 7. The CDR3 spans 15 residues. CDR3 nucleotide sequence: TGTGCCAGCAGACTCCGGGACAGGGATACAGATACGCAGTATTTT. Protein: CASRLRDRDTDTQYF.

This chain connects TRBV7-9 to TRBJ2-3; 9 bases align to TRBD1. Germline lookup yields CDR1 SEHNR and CDR2 FQNEAQ (reference sequence). There are 15 residues in the CDR3. The V segment lost 4 bases and the J segment 4 bases; nucleotides outside the gene matches: 6. The chain's CDR3 is CASSSRDREADTQYF. In DNA form, the CDR3 reads TGTGCCAGCAGCTCCCGGGACAGGGAGGCAGATACGCAGTATTTT.

This clone was counted a few times. This CDR3 is also generated by other DNA sequences in the sample. CDR3 DNA: TGTGCCAGCAGCTTGCTCGGGAACACTGAAGCTTTCTTT. Translated, it gives CASSLLGNTEAFF. This chain uses TRBV5-6 with TRBJ1-1; the D is unclear. This CDR3 is 13 amino acids long. CDR1 and CDR2 from the germline V gene are SGHDT and YYEEEE. Trimming shortened V by 1 base and J by 1 base, and 5 bases separated the two germline ends.

The chain is built from TRBV27 and TRBJ2-7; no definite D call. There are 14 residues in the CDR3. Per the germline V gene, CDR1 is MNHEY and CDR2 is SMNVEV (reference sequence). The V end was cut by 6 bases, the J end by 3 bases, with 15 bases between. This CDR3 reads CASRARVGYYEQYF. The CDR3 coding sequence is TGTGCCAGCAGGGCTCGGGTGGGCTACTACGAGCAGTACTTC.

Note on this clone: Other DNA sequences in the sample encode the same CDR3. The chain links TRBV9 to TRBJ2-3; a possible D gene is TRBD2 (6 bases). Per the germline V gene, CDR1 is SGDLS and CDR2 is YYNGEE. The germline V and J ends were trimmed by 4 bases and 6 bases, with 12 bases remaining between them. There are 13 residues in the CDR3. The CDR3 DNA sequence: TGTGCCAGCAGCACTCGACTAGGGGATACGCAGTATTTT. Translated, it gives CASSTRLGDTQYF.

This chain connects TRBV6-1 to TRBJ1-4, with D perhaps matching TRBD1 (5 bases). The CDR3 totals 15 residues. The germline V and J ends were trimmed by 1 base and 8 bases, with 14 bases remaining between them. Germline loops: CDR1 MNHNS, CDR2 SASEGT. CDR3 nucleotide sequence: TGTGCCAGCAGTGAAGAGGGGCAGGGTTTCGAAAAACTGTTTTTT. Translation gives CASSEEGQGFEKLFF.

This clone came up once. The chain uses TRBV4-1 and TRBJ2-7, with 7 bases fitting TRBD1. J was trimmed by 10 bases and V by 1 base; bases with no gene match: 10. In germline, CDR1 is MGHRA, CDR2 YSYEKL. This CDR3 contains 14 residues. CDR3 loop: CASSQGTGQLEQYF. The CDR3 DNA follows: TGCGCCAGCAGCCAAGGAACGGGACAGCTAGAACAGTACTTC.

The genes are TRBV9 and TRBJ1-5; D call uncertain. Trimming removed 3 bases from V and 11 bases from J, with 15 bases in between. CDR1 SGDLS and CDR2 YYNGEE come from the germline V gene. The CDR3 loop spans 13 amino acids. The CDR3 coding sequence is TGTGCCAGCAGCGACCCCCCCCAATCAGCCCAGCATTTT. It is translated as CASSDPPQSAQHF.

The chain uses TRBV28 and TRBJ1-1; no definite D call. This CDR3 is built from 13 residues. Trimming took off 7 bases at V and 9 bases at J, with 18 bases between the two ends. From germline, CDR1 is MDHEN and CDR2 SYDVKM. The CDR3 sequence is CASTARPTGKAFF. Here the CDR3 DNA reads TGTGCCAGCACCGCTAGACCCACGGGAAAAGCTTTCTTT.

The rearrangement joins TRBV23-1 to TRBJ2-1; TRBD1 is a possible D gene (6 bases). TRBV23-1 is assigned to the ORF class and has an uncertain function. V was trimmed by 0 bases and J by 3 bases, leaving 12 bases between them. The CDR3 loop spans 16 amino acids. This CDR3 reads CASSQSPGERYNEQFF. In DNA form, the CDR3 reads TGCGCCAGCAGTCAATCGCCAGGGGAGCGCTACAATGAGCAGTTCTTC.

This CDR3 reads CASSLFGPDPYEQYF. The CDR3 coding sequence is TGTGCCAGCAGTTTGTTTGGGCCAGATCCCTACGAGCAGTACTTC. The chain employs TRBV6-1 and TRBJ2-7; D remains ambiguous. Germline lookup yields CDR1 MNHNS and CDR2 SASEGT. The CDR3 consists of 15 residues. The V and J ends lost 5 bases and 2 bases respectively, with 16 bases between them.

The chain has TRBV30 and TRBJ1-3; unclear D gene. The CDR3 extends over 14 amino acids. The germline gives CDR1 GTSNPN, CDR2 SVGIG (reference sequence). V was trimmed by 5 bases and J by 3 bases, leaving 14 bases between them. The CDR3, as DNA: TGTGCCTGGTATTCAGGTTCTCTTGGAAACACCATATATTTT. It encodes CAWYSGSLGNTIYF.

The chain links TRBV5-4 to TRBJ1-1, with D perhaps TRBD1 (5 bases). V was clipped by 4 bases and J by 5 bases, with 18 bases between them. This CDR3 has 15 residues. Germline V gene lookup returns CDR1 SGHNT and CDR2 YYREEE (reference sequence). DNA for the CDR3: TGTGCCAGCAGCCCCGGGGACCCCAGAAAGACTGAAGCTTTCTTT. Translation: CASSPGDPRKTEAFF.

Regarding this clone: This sample also contains other DNA sequences that code for the same CDR3. The genes are TRBV7-2 and TRBJ2-5; 12 bases map to TRBD2. The germline CDR1 and CDR2 sequences are SGHTA and FQGNSA. Trimming at V came to 6 bases and at J to 4 bases, leaving 6 bases not matched to a gene. The CDR3 totals 15 residues. Here the CDR3 DNA reads TGTGCCAGCAGTTTAAGACTAGCGGGGGTAGAGACCCAGTACTTC. Its protein product is CASSLRLAGVETQYF. The whole variable domain, filled in from reference TRBV7-2 and TRBJ2-5, reads GAGVSQSPSNKVTEKGKDVELRCDPISGHTALYWYRQSLGQGLEFLIYFQGNSAPDKSGLPSDRFSAERTGGSVSTLTIQRTQQEDSAVYLCASSLRLAGVETQYFGPGTRLLVL.

This chain joins TRBV10-3 and TRBJ2-7, with TRBD1 identical over 9 bases. The CDR3 spans 15 residues. Germline V gene lookup returns CDR1 ENHRY and CDR2 SYGVKD. Trimming took 3 bases from V and 0 from J; bases not matched to a gene: 3. The CDR3 region is CAISDGDRVSYEQYF. The DNA for the CDR3 is TGTGCCATCAGTGATGGGGACAGGGTCTCCTACGAGCAGTACTTC.